These 2 T cell receptor beta chains originate from one sample sequenced in a study of T-cell reconstitution after alpha-beta-depleted transplantation in children. This sample's TCRbeta library carried unique molecular identifier barcodes. TCRdb passed the PCR reads through MiXCR, listing each CDR3 protein once. The sample consists of approximately 80,000 distinct CDR3 sequences, 13% to 15% of them appearing once. The material sequenced was PBMCs, mostly from graft donor cells, taken 180 days after TCRalphabeta/CD19-depleted stem cell transplant. These receptor sequences come from a male patient aged 2-15 years who had a stem cell transplant for acute lymphoblastic leukemia, so the T cells may come from the graft donor.

This clonotype was observed a few times. The chain has TRBV28 and TRBJ2-2; no definite D call. Germline CDR1 reads MDHEN; CDR2 reads SYDVKM. Trimming pared 3 bases from V and 4 bases from J, leaving 6 bases between. The CDR3 extends over 13 amino acids. This chain's CDR3 is CASSFAFTGELFF. DNA of the CDR3: TGTGCCAGCAGTTTCGCCTTCACCGGGGAGCTGTTTTTT.

The rearrangement joins TRBV4-3 to TRBJ1-5; possibly TRBD1 for D (5 bases). This CDR3 is built from 16 residues. In germline, CDR1 is LGHNA, CDR2 YSLEER. V shed 0 bases and J shed 1 base, with 10 bases lying between them. The CDR3 DNA is TGCGCCAGCAGCCAAGACCACAGGATGAGCAATCAGCCCCAGCATTTT. It translates to CASSQDHRMSNQPQHF.